The clone carrying this T cell receptor (beta chain) was counted a single time. This record belongs to a study of blood T cell repertoires in COVID-19. Study context: The United States, Italy and Spain supplied acute and convalescent COVID-19 samples.

V gave up 5 bases and J gave up 3 bases; unmatched junction bases: 2. The CDR3 has 14 amino acids. CDR1 is MNHEY, CDR2 SVGAGI, per germline. This table comes from immunoSEQ multiplex PCR, and its TCRdb copy is limited to in-frame clones, with some not included. Among approximately 74,000 clones, just under 80% were seen once, and the ten largest hold around 47%. The material sequenced was peripheral blood. The receptor was isolated from a human donor in a cohort sampled during active COVID-19. The chain employs TRBV6-5 and TRBJ1-3; 9 nucleotides align to TRBD1. CDR3 sequence (DNA): TGTGCCAGCAGTAGGACAGGGGTTGGAAACACCATATATTTT. Residues: CASSRTGVGNTIYF.